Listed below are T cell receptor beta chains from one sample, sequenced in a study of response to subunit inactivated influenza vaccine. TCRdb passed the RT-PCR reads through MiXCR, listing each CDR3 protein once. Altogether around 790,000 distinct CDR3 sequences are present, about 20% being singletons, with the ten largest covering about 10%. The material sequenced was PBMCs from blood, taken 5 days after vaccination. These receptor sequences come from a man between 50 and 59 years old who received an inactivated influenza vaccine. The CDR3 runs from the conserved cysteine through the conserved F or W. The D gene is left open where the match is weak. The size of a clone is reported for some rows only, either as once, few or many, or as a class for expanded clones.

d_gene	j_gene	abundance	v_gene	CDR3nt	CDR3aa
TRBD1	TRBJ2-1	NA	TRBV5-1	TGCGCCAGCAGCCCACGGACAGGGAATAACAATGAGCAGTTCTTC	CASSPRTGNNNEQFF
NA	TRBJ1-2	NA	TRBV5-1	TGCGCCAGCAGCGGAGGGACACCGGGGGGCTACACCTTC	CASSGGTPGGYTF
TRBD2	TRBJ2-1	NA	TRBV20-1	TGCAGTGCTAGACCCAGACTAGCGCACAATGAGCAGTTCTTC	CSARPRLAHNEQFF
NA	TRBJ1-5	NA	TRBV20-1	TGCAGTGCTAGAGAGGGGATTTGGAATCAGCCCCAGCATTTT	CSAREGIWNQPQHF
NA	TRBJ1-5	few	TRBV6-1	TGTGCCAGCAGTACCGGGACCCAGACCAATCAGCCCCAGCATTTT	CASSTGTQTNQPQHF
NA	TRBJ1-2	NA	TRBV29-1	TGCAGCGTAGCCACTCGGGACCCGGGGTATGGCTACACCTTC	CSVATRDPGYGYTF
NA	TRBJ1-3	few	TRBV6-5	TGTGCCAGCAGTTACAACAGGGTCTCTGGAAACACCATATATTTT	CASSYNRVSGNTIYF
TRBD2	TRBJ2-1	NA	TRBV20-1	TGCAGTGCTCAAAAGTGGACTAGCGGGAGTGGGGATGAGCAGTTCTTC	CSAQKWTSGSGDEQFF
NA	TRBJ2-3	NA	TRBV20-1	TGCAGTGCCCCGGGCTGGCTTAGCACAGATACGCAGTATTTT	CSAPGWLSTDTQYF
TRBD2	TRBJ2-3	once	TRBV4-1	TGCGCCAGCAGCCGGCTTCTAGCGGGGGGGACTTCCGATACGCAGTATTTT	CASSRLLAGGTSDTQYF
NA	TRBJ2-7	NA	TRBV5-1	TGCGCCAGCAGCTTGGGGGCAGGGTCGAACTACGGCGAGCAGTACTTC	CASSLGAGSNYGEQYF
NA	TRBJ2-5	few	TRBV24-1	TGTGCCACCAGTGATTCGGAAAGGGAGACCCAGTACTTC	CATSDSERETQYF
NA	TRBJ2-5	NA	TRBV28	TGTGCCAGCACCAACCCTCGATCCCAGTACTTC	CASTNPRSQYF